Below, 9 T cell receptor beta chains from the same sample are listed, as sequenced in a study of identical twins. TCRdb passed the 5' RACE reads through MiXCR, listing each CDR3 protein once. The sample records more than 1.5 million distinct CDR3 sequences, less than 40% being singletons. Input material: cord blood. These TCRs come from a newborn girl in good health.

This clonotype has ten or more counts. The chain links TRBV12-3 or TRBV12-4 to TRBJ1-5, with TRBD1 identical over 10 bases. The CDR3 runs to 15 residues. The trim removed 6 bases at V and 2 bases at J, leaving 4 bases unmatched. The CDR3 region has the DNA TGTGCCAGCAGCTCGACAGGGGGCGGCAATCAGCCCCAGCATTTT. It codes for CASSSTGGGNQPQHF.

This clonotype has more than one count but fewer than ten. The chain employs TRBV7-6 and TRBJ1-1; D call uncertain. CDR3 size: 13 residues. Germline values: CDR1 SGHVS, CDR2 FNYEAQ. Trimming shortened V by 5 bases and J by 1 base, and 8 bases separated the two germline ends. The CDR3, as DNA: TGTGCCAGCAGCGACCCCCGGAACACTGAAGCTTTCTTT. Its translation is CASSDPRNTEAFF. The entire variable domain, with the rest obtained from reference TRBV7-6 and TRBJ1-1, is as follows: GAGVSQSPRYKVTKRGQDVALRCDPISGHVSLYWYRQALGQGPEFLTYFNYEAQQDKSGLPNDRFSAERPEGSISTLTIQRTEQRDSAMYRCASSDPRNTEAFFGQGTRLTVV.

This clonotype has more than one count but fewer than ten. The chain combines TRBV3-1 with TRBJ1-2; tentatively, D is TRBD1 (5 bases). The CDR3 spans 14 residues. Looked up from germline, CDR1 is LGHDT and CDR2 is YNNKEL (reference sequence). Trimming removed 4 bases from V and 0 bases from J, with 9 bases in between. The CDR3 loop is CASSRGDPNYGYTF. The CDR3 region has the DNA TGTGCCAGCAGCCGGGGGGACCCTAACTATGGCTACACCTTC.

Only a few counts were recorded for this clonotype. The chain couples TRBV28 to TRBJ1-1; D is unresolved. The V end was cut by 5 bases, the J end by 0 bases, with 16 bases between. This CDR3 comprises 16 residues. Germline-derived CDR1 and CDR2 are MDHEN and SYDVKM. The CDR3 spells CASSPPAGYMNTEAFF. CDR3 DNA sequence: TGTGCCAGCAGTCCTCCAGCGGGGTACATGAACACTGAAGCTTTCTTT.

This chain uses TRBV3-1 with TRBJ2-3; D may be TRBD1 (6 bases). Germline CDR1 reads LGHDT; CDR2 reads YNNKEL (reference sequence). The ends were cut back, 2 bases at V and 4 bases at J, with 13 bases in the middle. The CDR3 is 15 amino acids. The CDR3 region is CASSQSRGPPDTQYF. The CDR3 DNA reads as TGTGCCAGCAGCCAAAGCAGGGGCCCCCCAGATACGCAGTATTTT.

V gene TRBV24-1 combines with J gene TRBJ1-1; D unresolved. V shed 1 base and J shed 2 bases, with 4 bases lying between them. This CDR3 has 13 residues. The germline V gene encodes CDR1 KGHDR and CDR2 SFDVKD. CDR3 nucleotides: TGTGCCACCAGTGATTTCCAAAACACTGAAGCTTTCTTT. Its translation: CATSDFQNTEAFF.

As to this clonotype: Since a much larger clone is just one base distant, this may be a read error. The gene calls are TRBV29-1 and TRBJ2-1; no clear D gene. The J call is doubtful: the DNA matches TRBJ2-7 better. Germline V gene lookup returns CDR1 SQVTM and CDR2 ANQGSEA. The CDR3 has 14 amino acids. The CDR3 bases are TGCAGCGTTGGCGGAGTGAGCTCCTACAATGAGCAGTACTTC. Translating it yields CSVGGVSSYNEQYF.

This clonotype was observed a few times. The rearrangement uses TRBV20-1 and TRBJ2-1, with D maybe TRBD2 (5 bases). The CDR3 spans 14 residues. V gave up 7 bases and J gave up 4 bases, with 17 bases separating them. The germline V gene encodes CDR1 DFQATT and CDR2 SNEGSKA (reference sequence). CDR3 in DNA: TGCAGTGAGGCCGTCGGCGGGCGGTACAATGAGCAGTTCTTC. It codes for CSEAVGGRYNEQFF.

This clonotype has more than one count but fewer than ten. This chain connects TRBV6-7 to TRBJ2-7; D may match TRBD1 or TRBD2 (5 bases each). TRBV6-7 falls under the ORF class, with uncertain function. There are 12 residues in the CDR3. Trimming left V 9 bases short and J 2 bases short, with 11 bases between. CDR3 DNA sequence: TGTGCCAGGACCCAGGGAGCCTACGAGCAGTACTTC. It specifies CARTQGAYEQYF.